Sequencing of this T cell receptor beta chain was carried out in a study of shared clonotypes between healthy human individuals. Notes on the study in general: The naive CD4 repertoires of four donors were compared, and 5% to 6.5% of clonotypes were shared. The small donor group covered limited genetic and exposure diversity.

Execution of the assay was at deep level. Data came from immunoSEQ multiplex PCR; TCRdb stores just in-frame clones and leaves some out. The sample records about 2.1 million clones, approximately 94% being singletons. This CDR3 has 17 residues. V was cut by 3 bases and J by 1 base, with 17 bases left in between. Germline V CDR1 and CDR2: LNHDA, SQIVND (reference sequence). CD45RO-negative, CCR7-positively selected cells formed the naive CD8 fraction, excluding terminally differentiated effector memory CD45RA+ cells. Healthy HIV-negative adults without recent acute infections or vaccinations served as donors. As concerns this clone: Its antigen remains unidentified.

Sequencing was done on a sample of naive CD8+ T cells from PBMCs. The clonotype originates from a man aged 18 to 30 in good health. Some clones in this sample may be carry-over from other donors' samples. V usage is TRBV19 and J usage is TRBJ2-3; D remains ambiguous. CDR3 bases: TGTGCCAGTAGTATGCGTCCCTTAAAGGGCCGCACAGATACGCAGTATTTT. Encoded protein: CASSMRPLKGRTDTQYF.